This TCR beta chain emerged from a study of cytomegalovirus exposure and HLA in healthy donors. The data were produced by immunoSEQ multiplex PCR, yet TCRdb's version contains in-frame clones alone and is incomplete. The sample contains a few hundred thousand clones, 90% of which appear only once. This CDR3 region has 17 residues. CDR1 and CDR2 (germline): MNHEY, SMNVEV (reference sequence). The V gene lost 7 bases and the J gene lost 1 base, with 22 bases spanning the gap. This sequence was found in a woman aged 18-29 years in good health and CMV-seronegative. Sequenced input: PBMCs. The chain combines TRBV27 with TRBJ1-2; D is undetermined. The DNA of the CDR3 is TGTGCCAGCACCAAGACCTTAGACACCCACTTTAACTATGGCTACACCTTC. The encoded protein is CASTKTLDTHFNYGYTF.